Reported below is one T cell receptor (beta chain). Primers used in a second PCR of about 7 to 12 cycles were a sample-barcoded 5' primer and a J-beta primer mix. TCRdb analysed the 5' RACE reads with MiXCR anew, one entry per CDR3 protein. The sample includes about 1.6 million distinct CDR3 sequences, about 35% of them seen just once. Per germline, CDR1 SSHAT and CDR2 FNYEAQ (reference sequence). The CDR3 is 15 amino acids. After removal of 1 base from V and 8 bases from J, the junction contained 5 bases not matched to a gene. These data belong to a study of blood T cells in healthy people across ages.

This clonotype was sampled from a woman in her 30s in good health. Sequences were obtained from blood. The rearrangement uses TRBV7-7 and TRBJ2-1; 10 positions agree with TRBD2. The CDR3, as DNA: TGTGCCAGCAGCTTAGGTAGCGGGAGGTCTTATGAGCAGTTCTTC. Translated: CASSLGSGRSYEQFF.